The TCR beta chain under discussion was sequenced for a study of T-cell reconstitution after alpha-beta-depleted transplantation in children. The CDR3 is 14 residues long. Germline loops: CDR1 SGHVS, CDR2 FNYEAQ. The V and J ends lost 1 base and 10 bases, in that order; junction bases with no gene match: 6. About this clonotype: What it binds is unknown.

Preparation of the TCRbeta library involved a method that used unique molecular identifiers. TCRdb reprocessed the PCR reads via MiXCR and lists one record per CDR3 protein. The data contain 220,000 or so distinct CDR3 sequences, approximately 8% of them seen just once; the ten biggest clones take up 6.3%. Study-level results: Among T cells one year after transplant, newly produced cells accounted for most counts and diversity. Surviving recipient T cells and thymic progenitors accounted for the high day-60 TCRbeta diversity observed in some patients. By about two months after transplant, alpha-beta T cells reportedly arose from several hundred graft clones that had expanded.

The specimen was PBMCs, mostly from graft donor cells, collected 180 days after TCRalphabeta/CD19-depleted stem cell transplant. This clonotype was obtained from a male patient under 18 who had a stem cell transplant for acute lymphoblastic leukemia, so the T cells may come from the graft donor. This chain connects TRBV7-6 to TRBJ2-1, with TRBD2 matching 8 bases. CDR3 sequence (DNA): TGTGCCAGCAGCTTAGGCGGGGGGCCGGGGGAGCAGTTCTTC. Translated, it gives CASSLGGGPGEQFF.